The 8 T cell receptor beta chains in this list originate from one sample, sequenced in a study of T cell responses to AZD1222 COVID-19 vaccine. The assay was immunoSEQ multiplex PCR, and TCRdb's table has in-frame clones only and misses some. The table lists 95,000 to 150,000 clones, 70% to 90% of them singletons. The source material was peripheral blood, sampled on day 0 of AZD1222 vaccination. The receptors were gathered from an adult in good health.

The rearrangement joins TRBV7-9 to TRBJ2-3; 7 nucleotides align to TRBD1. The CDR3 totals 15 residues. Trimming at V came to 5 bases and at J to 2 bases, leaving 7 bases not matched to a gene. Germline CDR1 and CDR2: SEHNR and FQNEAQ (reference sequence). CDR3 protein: CASSPRTGPTDTQYF. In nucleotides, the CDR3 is TGTGCCAGCAGCCCCCGGACAGGTCCCACAGATACGCAGTATTTT.

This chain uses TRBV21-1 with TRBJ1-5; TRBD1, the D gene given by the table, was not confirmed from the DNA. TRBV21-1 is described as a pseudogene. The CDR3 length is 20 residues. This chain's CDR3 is CASSKACFPGFNDRNQPQHF. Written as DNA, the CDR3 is TGTGCCAGCAGCAAAGCGTGTTTTCCAGGGTTCAATGACCGCAATCAGCCCCAGCATTTT.

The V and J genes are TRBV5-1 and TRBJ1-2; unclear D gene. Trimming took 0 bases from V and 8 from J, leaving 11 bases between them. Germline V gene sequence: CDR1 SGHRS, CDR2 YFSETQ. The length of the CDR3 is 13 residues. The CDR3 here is CASSLVVGEGYTF. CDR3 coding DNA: TGCGCCAGCAGCTTGGTGGTTGGGGAAGGCTACACCTTC. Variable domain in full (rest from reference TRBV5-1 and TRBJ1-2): KAGVTQTPRYLIKTRGQQVTLSCSPISGHRSVSWYQQTPGQGLQFLFEYFSETQRNKGNFPGRFSGRQFSNSRSEMNVSTLELGDSALYLCASSLVVGEGYTFGSGTRLTVV.

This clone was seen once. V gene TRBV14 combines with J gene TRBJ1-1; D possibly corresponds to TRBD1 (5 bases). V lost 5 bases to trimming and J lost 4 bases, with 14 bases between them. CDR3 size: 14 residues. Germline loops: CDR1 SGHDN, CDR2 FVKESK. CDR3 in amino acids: CASSAGGGSTEAFF. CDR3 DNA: TGTGCCAGCAGCGCAGGTGGGGGTAGCACTGAAGCTTTCTTT.

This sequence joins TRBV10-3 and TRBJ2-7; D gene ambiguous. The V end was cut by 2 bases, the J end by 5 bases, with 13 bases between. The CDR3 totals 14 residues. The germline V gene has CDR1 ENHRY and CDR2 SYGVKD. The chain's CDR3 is CAISEAGSTDEQYF. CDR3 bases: TGTGCCATCAGTGAGGCAGGCTCCACGGACGAGCAGTACTTC.

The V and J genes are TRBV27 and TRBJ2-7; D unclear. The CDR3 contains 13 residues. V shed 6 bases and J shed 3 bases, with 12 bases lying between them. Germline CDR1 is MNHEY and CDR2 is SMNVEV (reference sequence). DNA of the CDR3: TGTGCCAGCAGCCACGGTCCCAACTACGAGCAGTACTTC. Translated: CASSHGPNYEQYF.

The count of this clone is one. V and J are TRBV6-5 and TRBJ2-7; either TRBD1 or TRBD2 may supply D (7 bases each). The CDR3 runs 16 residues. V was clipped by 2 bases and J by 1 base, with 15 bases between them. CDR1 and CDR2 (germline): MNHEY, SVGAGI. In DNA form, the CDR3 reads TGTGCCAGCAGTTACCCGACAGGGAGGGAGTCCTACGAGCAGTACTTC. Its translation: CASSYPTGRESYEQYF.

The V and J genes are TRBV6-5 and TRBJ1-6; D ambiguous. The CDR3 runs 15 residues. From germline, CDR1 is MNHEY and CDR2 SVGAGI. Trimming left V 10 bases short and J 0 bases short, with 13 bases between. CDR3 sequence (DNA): TGTGCCACCACCCCGCAGAGCTCCTATAATTCACCCCTCCACTTT. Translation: CATTPQSSYNSPLHF.